The 4 T cell receptor beta chains presented below share a single source sample, sequenced in a study of shared clonotypes between healthy human individuals. Generated by immunoSEQ multiplex PCR, the TCRdb table keeps only in-frame clones and is missing some. The profile shows approximately 1.5 million clones, 95% to 99% of them singletons. Sequencing was done on a sample of naive CD4+ T cells sorted from blood. Subset defined: CD45RA+ positively selected. Receptors were obtained from a man aged 30 to 45 in good health.

The J gene is TRBJ2-7, the V gene TRBV30; a weak D match, TRBD2 (7 bases). CDR3 length equals 17 residues. Trimming took off 3 bases at V and 4 bases at J, with 25 bases between the two ends. Germline assignment: CDR1 GTSNPN and CDR2 SVGIG (reference sequence). In DNA form, the CDR3 reads TGTGCCTGGAGGAGAGAGGGGGGGACGGGACGGATATACGAGCAGTACTTC. Translating it yields CAWRREGGTGRIYEQYF.

The rearrangement joins TRBV7-8 to TRBJ1-2; unclear D gene. The CDR3 has 13 residues. CDR1 and CDR2 from the germline V gene are SGHVS and FQNEAQ. Deletions cut 1 base from V and 5 bases from J, with 8 bases between. The CDR3 DNA is TGTGCCAGCAGCTTAGAAGTGGCGTATGGCTACACCTTC. Encoded protein: CASSLEVAYGYTF.

The chain combines TRBV29-1 with TRBJ2-7, with 7 bases fitting TRBD1. There are 16 residues in the CDR3. Germline V gene data show CDR1 as SQVTM and CDR2 as ANQGSEA. V lost 0 bases to trimming and J lost 3 bases; unmatched junction nucleotides: 11. The CDR3 sequence is CSVEDRRQGIIYEQYF. The CDR3 DNA is TGCAGCGTTGAAGATCGTCGACAGGGAATAATCTACGAGCAGTACTTC.

This clone was picked up one time. The J gene is TRBJ2-5, the V gene TRBV10-1; D is unresolved. V was pared by 9 bases and J by 5 bases, with 19 bases between. The CDR3 contains 14 residues. The V gene's germline CDR1 is WNHNN and CDR2 SYGVQD (reference sequence). The CDR3 is CARTQKGERETQYF. Here the CDR3 DNA reads TGCGCCAGAACGCAGAAGGGTGAGAGGGAGACCCAGTACTTC.